The clone carrying this T cell receptor beta chain was observed a handful of times. The sample is drawn from a study of blood T cell repertoires in COVID-19. The wider study: Samples representing acute and convalescent COVID-19 were sourced from the United States, Italy and Spain. The analysed material was cDNA or gDNA that came from T cells, B-cell-depleted T cells, or PBMCs.

Per the study methods: Nucleated cell counts were estimated from reference gene primer amplification. Clones were read by immunoSEQ multiplex PCR, and TCRdb kept only the in-frame ones, dropping some. V and J calls plus clone size are reproduced from that table; the DNA served to infer D and trimming. The sample gives 140,000 or so clones, 65% to 90% of which show up once; 9.5% to 13% is in the top ten. Germline V gene data show CDR1 as LGHNA and CDR2 as YSLEER. J lost 2 bases, V lost 4 bases, and 6 bases had no gene match. CDR3 length: 15 amino acids. This receptor was obtained from a man aged 60 to 69 with active or convalescent COVID-19. The source material was peripheral blood. The chain is built from TRBV4-3 and TRBJ2-5; 8 bases match TRBD2. The CDR3 coding sequence is TGCGCCAGCAGCCTCCTGGTAGCGGGGCAAGAGACCCAGTACTTC. Translated, it gives CASSLLVAGQETQYF.